This T cell receptor beta chain comes out of a study of cytomegalovirus exposure and HLA in healthy donors. General observations from the study: In all likelihood, a cluster of highly shared sequence variants was a sequencing artifact.

Remarks on this clone: No antigen is known for it.

PCR involved 60 Vbeta and 13 Jbeta primers. Data came from immunoSEQ multiplex PCR; TCRdb stores just in-frame clones and leaves some out. This table holds about 110,000 clones, 70% to 85% found once. Donors consisted of healthy bone marrow donors. Nominally healthy donors provided the samples, though records likely missed some immune exposures. Trimming removed 0 bases from V and 5 bases from J; junction bases left unmatched: 10. The CDR3 is made up of 16 amino acids. The germline V gene has CDR1 SNHLY and CDR2 FYNNEI. The TCR comes from a male donor in good health and CMV-seronegative. The chain carries TRBV2 and TRBJ2-7, with 7 bases matching TRBD1. What was sequenced was PBMCs. DNA for the CDR3: TGTGCCAGCAGTGAAGCTCAGTCAGGGGGTATACACGAGCAGTACTTC. Residues: CASSEAQSGGIHEQYF.